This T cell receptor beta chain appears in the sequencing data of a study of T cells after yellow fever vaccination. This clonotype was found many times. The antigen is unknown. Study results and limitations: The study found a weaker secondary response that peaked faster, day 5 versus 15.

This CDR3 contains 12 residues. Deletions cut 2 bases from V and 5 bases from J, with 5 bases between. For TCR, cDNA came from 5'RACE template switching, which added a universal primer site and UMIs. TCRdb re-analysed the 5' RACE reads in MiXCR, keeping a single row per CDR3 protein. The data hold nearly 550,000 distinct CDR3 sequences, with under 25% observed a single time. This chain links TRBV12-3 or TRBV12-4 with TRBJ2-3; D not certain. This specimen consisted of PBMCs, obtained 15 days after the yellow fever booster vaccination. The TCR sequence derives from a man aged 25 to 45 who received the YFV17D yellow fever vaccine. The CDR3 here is CASSLSEDTQYF. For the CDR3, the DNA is TGTGCCAGCAGTTTATCGGAAGATACGCAGTATTTT.